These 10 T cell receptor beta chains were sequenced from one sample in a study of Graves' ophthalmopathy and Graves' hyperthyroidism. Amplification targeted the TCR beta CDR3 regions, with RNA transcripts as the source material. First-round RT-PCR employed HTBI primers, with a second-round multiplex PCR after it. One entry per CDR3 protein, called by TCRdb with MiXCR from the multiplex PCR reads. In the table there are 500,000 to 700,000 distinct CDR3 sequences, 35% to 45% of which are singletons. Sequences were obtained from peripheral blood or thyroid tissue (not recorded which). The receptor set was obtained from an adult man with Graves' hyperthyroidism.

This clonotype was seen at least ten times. For the CDR3, the DNA is TGCGCCAGCAACTGGGGACCGAAGAACACTGAAGCTTTCTTT. Protein sequence: CASNWGPKNTEAFF. This sequence joins TRBV5-1 and TRBJ1-1; D is perhaps TRBD1 (5 bases). Germline values: CDR1 SGHRS, CDR2 YFSETQ. This CDR3 is 14 amino acids long. Trimming left V 6 bases short and J 1 base short, with 13 bases between. The whole variable domain, remainder taken from reference TRBV5-1 and TRBJ1-1, is KAGVTQTPRYLIKTRGQQVTLSCSPISGHRSVSWYQQTPGQGLQFLFEYFSETQRNKGNFPGRFSGRQFSNSRSEMNVSTLELGDSALYLCASNWGPKNTEAFFGQGTRLTVV.

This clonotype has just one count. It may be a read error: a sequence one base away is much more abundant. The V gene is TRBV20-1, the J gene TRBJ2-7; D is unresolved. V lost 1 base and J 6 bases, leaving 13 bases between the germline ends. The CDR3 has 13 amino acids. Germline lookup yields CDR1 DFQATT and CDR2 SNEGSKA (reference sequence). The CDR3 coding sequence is TGCAGTGCTAGAGGGACGGAACGCTGCGAGCAGTACTTC. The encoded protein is CSARGTERCEQYF.

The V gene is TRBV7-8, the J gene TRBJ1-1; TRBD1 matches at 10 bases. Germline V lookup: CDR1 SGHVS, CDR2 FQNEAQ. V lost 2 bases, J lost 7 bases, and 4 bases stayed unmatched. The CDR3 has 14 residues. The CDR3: CASSLTGQGIEAFF. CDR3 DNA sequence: TGTGCCAGCAGCTTAACGGGACAGGGGATTGAAGCTTTCTTT.

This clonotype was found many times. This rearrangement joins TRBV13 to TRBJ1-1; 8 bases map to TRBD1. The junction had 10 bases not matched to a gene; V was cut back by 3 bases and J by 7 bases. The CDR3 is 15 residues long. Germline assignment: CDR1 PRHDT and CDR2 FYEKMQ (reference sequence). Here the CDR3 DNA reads TGTGCCAGCAGCTTCGGGACAGGTGGATTGGGTGAAGCTTTCTTT. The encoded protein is CASSFGTGGLGEAFF.

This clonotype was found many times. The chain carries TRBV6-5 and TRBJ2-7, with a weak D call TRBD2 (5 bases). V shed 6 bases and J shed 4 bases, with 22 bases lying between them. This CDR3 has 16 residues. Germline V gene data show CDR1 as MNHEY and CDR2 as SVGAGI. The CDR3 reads CASSQNRAARRYEQYF. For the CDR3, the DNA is TGTGCCAGCAGCCAGAACCGGGCCGCAAGGAGGTACGAGCAGTACTTC.

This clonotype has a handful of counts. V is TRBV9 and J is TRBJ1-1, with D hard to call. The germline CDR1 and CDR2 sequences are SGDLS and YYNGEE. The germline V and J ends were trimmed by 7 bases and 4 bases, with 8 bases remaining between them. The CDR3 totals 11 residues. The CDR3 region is CASGPVTEAFF. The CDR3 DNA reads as TGTGCCAGCGGACCGGTCACTGAAGCTTTCTTT.

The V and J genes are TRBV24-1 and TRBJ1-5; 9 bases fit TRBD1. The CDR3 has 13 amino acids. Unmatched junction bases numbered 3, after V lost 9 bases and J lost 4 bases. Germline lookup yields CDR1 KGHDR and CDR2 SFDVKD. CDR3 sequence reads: CATGTGRNQPQHF. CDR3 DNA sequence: TGTGCCACCGGGACAGGGAGGAATCAGCCCCAGCATTTT.

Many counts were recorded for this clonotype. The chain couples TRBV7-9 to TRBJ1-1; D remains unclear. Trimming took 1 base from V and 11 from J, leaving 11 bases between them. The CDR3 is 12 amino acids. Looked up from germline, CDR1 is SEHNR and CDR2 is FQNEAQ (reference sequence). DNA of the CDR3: TGTGCCAGCAGCTTAGATCGGATATCGGCTTTCTTT. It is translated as CASSLDRISAFF.

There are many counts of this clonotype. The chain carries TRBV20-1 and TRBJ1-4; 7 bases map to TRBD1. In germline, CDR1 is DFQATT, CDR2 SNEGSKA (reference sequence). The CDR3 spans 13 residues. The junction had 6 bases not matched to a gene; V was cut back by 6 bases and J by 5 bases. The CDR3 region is CSASPGGNEKLFF. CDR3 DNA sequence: TGCAGTGCCAGCCCAGGGGGAAATGAAAAACTGTTTTTT.

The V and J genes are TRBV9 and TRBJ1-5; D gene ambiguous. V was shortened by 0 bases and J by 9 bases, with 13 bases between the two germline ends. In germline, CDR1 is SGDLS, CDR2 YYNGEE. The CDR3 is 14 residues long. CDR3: CASSVGTSGRPQHF. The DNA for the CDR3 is TGTGCCAGCAGCGTAGGGACTAGCGGGAGGCCCCAGCATTTT.